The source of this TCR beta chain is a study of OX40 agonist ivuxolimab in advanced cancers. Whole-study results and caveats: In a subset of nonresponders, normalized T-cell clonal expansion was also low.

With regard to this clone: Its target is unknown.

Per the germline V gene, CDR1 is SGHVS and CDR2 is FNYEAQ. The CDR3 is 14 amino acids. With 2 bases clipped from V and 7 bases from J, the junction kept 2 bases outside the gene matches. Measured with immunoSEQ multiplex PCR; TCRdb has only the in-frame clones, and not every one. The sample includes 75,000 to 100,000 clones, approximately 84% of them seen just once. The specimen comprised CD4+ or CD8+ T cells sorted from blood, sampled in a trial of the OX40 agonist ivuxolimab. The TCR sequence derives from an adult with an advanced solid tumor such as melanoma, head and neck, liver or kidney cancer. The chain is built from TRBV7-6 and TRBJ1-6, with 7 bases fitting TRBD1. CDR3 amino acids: CASSLKGGNSPLHF. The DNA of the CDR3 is TGTGCCAGCAGCTTAAAAGGGGGCAATTCACCCCTCCACTTT.